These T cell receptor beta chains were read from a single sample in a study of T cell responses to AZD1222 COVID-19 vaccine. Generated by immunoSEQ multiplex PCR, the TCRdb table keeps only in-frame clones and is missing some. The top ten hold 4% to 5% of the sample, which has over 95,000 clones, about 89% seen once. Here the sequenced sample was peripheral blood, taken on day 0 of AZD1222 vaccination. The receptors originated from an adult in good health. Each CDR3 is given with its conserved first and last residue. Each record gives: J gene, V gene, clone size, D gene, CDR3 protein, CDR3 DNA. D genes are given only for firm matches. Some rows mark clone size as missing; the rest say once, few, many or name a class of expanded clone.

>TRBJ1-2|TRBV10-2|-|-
CASSESGLLYGYTF
TGCGCCAGCAGTGAGTCGGGTCTGCTCTATGGCTACACCTTC
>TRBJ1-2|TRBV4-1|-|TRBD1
CASSQGQGAYGYTF
TGCGCCAGCAGCCAAGGACAGGGGGCCTATGGCTACACCTTC
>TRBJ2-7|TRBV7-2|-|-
CASSAQVNSYEQYF
TGTGCCAGCAGCGCCCAGGTAAATTCCTACGAGCAGTACTTC
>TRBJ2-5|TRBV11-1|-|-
CASSPKTGLEGETQYF
TGTGCCAGCAGCCCTAAGACAGGGTTGGAGGGGGAGACCCAGTACTTC
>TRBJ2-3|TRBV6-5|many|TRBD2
CASSLQAGAADTQYF
TGTGCCAGCAGTCTCCAAGCGGGGGCCGCAGATACGCAGTATTTT
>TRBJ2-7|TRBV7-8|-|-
CASSLADRAYEQYF
TGTGCCAGCAGCTTAGCCGACCGAGCCTACGAGCAGTACTTC
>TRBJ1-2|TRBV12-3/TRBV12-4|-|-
CASSYGSNYGYTF
TGTGCCAGCAGTTATGGGTCAAACTATGGCTACACCTTC
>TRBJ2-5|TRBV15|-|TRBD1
CATSNLYGTGDETQYF
TGTGCCACCAGCAACCTCTACGGGACAGGGGACGAGACCCAGTACTTC
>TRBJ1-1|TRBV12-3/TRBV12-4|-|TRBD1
CASNRDRAEAFF
TGTGCCAGCAACCGGGACAGGGCTGAAGCTTTCTTT
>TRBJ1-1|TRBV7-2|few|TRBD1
CASSFNRGGTEAFF
TGTGCCAGCAGCTTTAACAGGGGGGGGACTGAAGCTTTCTTT
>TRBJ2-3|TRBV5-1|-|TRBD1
CASSLPGGDTQYF
TGCGCCAGCAGCTTGCCAGGGGGAGATACGCAGTATTTT
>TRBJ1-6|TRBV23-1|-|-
CASSHQGPLRVFGNSPLHF
TGCGCCAGCAGTCACCAAGGTCCCCTAAGGGTCTTCGGGAATTCACCCCTCCACTTT
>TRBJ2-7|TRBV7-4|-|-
CASSLAPRVSSEQYF
TGTGCCAGCAGCTTAGCCCCCAGGGTAAGCAGCGAGCAGTACTTC
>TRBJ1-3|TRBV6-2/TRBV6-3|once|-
CASSKQHTNRPGNTIYF
TGTGCCAGCAGCAAGCAACACACGAATCGTCCTGGAAACACCATATATTTT
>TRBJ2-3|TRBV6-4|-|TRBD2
CASSDGTSGTDTQYF
TGTGCCAGCAGTGACGGGACTAGCGGCACAGATACGCAGTATTTT
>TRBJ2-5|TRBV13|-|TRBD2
CASSPKRGETQYF
TGTGCCAGCAGCCCCAAGCGGGGAGAGACCCAGTACTTC
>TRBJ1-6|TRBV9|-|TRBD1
CASSVGTGVNSPLHF
TGTGCCAGCAGCGTCGGGACAGGGGTAAATTCACCCCTCCACTTT
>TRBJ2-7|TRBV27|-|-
CASSLQRKYEQYF
TGTGCCAGCAGTTTACAGAGAAAATACGAGCAGTACTTC
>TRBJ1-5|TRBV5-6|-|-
CASSTFQGSNQPQHF
TGTGCCAGCAGCACCTTTCAGGGGAGCAATCAGCCCCAGCATTTT
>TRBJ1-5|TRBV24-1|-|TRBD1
CATSPGTGENQPQHF
TGTGCCACCAGCCCCGGGACAGGGGAAAATCAGCCCCAGCATTTT
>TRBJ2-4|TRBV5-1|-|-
CASSLEQGWNIQYF
TGCGCCAGCAGCTTGGAACAGGGTTGGAACATTCAGTACTTC
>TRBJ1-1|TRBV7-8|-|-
CASSLRDLSMNTEAFF
TGTGCCAGCAGCCTCCGGGACTTATCCATGAACACTGAAGCTTTCTTT
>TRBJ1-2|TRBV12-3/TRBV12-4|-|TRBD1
CASSPLGTDTF
TGTGCCAGCAGTCCTCTTGGGACAGACACCTTC
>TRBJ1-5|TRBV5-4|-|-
CASSNEGHLSNQPQHF
TGTGCCAGCAGCAATGAGGGACACCTTAGCAATCAGCCCCAGCATTTT
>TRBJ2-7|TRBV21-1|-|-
CASPDRGQTFSYEQYF
TGTGCCAGCCCTGACAGGGGACAAACCTTTTCCTACGAGCAGTACTTC
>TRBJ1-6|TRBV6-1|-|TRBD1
CASSEAGGFSPLHF
TGTGCCAGCAGTGAAGCAGGGGGCTTTTCACCCCTCCACTTT
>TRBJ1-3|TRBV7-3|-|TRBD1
CASSLMAGGSSGNTIYF
TGTGCCAGCAGCTTAATGGCAGGGGGATCCTCTGGAAACACCATATATTTT
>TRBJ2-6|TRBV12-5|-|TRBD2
CASGLYLAGRGANVLTF
TGTGCTAGTGGTTTGTATCTAGCGGGCCGTGGGGCCAACGTCCTGACTTTC
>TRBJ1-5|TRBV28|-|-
CASSSAGGSNQPQHF
TGTGCCAGCAGCTCCGCGGGAGGTAGCAATCAGCCCCAGCATTTT
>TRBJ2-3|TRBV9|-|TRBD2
CASSVDTSGGAKDTQYF
TGTGCCAGCAGCGTAGATACTAGCGGGGGGGCCAAAGATACGCAGTATTTT
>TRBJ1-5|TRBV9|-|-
CASSPGQSDPNQPQHF
TGTGCCAGCAGCCCAGGACAGTCGGACCCTAATCAGCCCCAGCATTTT
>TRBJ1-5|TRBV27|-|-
CASSPSETQPQHF
TGTGCCAGCAGCCCCAGTGAAACGCAGCCCCAGCATTTT
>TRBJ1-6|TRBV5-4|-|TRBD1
CATQTGPNSPLHF
TGTGCCACCCAGACAGGGCCTAATTCACCCCTCCACTTT
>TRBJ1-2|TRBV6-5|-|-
CASSYSPGWGVYTF
TGTGCCAGCAGTTACTCCCCAGGGTGGGGGGTCTACACCTTC
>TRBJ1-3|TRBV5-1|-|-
CASSLGISGNTIYF
TGCGCCAGCAGCTTGGGTATATCAGGAAACACCATATATTTT
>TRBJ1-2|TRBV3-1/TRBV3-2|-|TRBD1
CASSLGQGYYGYTF
TGTGCCAGCAGCCTGGGACAGGGGTACTATGGCTACACCTTC
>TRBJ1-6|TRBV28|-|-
CASSLEGGGIGSPLHF
TGTGCCAGCAGTTTAGAGGGCGGGGGAATAGGTTCACCCCTCCACTTT
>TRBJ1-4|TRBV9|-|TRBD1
CASSQGQGATNEKLFF
TGTGCCAGCAGCCAGGGACAGGGGGCTACTAATGAAAAACTGTTTTTT
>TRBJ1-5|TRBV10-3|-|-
CAISGGPNQPQHF
TGTGCCATCAGTGGGGGCCCAAATCAGCCCCAGCATTTT
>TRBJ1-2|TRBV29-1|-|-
CSGGAVSFGYTF
TGCAGCGGGGGGGCGGTGTCATTTGGCTACACCTTC